What follows is one TCR beta chain and its context. This entry belongs to a study of T-cell reconstitution after alpha-beta-depleted transplantation in children. As it was prepared, the TCRbeta library received unique molecular identifiers. TCRdb re-called the PCR reads through MiXCR, storing one row per CDR3 protein. In the table there are some 500,000 distinct CDR3 sequences, about 30% of which are singletons. V was cut by 0 bases and J by 9 bases, with 12 bases left in between. The CDR3 extends over 15 amino acids. In germline, CDR1 is SGHDN, CDR2 FVKESK. The V call is TRBV14, the J call TRBJ1-6; the D is unclear. The origin of this receptor is a human donor who donated a stem cell graft to a child with aplastic anemia. The sample here was PBMCs from the stem cell graft donor, taken from the stem cell graft. CDR3 in DNA: TGTGCCAGCAGCCAAGATTCCGCAGCTGCTTCACCCCTCCACTTT. It is translated as CASSQDSAAASPLHF.